Given below is one T cell receptor beta chain in context. Its antigen has not been determined. Base qualities are not provided; no much larger clone lies one nucleotide away. Library preparation used the immunoSEQ multiplex PCR assay. For the multiplex PCR, a mixture combining 60 forward primers for TCR Vbeta segments and 13 reverse primers for TCR Jbeta segments was used. The CDR3 region of rearranged TCR beta genes was amplified from genomic DNA by a multiplex PCR assay. On the Illumina HiSeq System, the amplified TCR beta libraries were sequenced as 87-base-pair reads. In the source study's methods: A later analysis counted about 80 million unique TCR beta chains across the 666 repertoires, and some 11 million of these chains were shared by at least two donors. To remove PCR and sequencing errors, raw reads were error-corrected and collapsed into unique sequences using a nearest-neighbor algorithm that merged closely related sequences. V, D and J gene segments were assigned by aligning CDR3 sequences to IMGT reference sequences. For a sequence to be retained, at least a six-nucleotide match to both a V gene segment and a J gene segment was required. Rearrangements were called productive when the CDR3 lacked stop codons and stayed in frame with V and J; all others were non-productive. Following IMGT convention, CDR3 was defined as the stretch from the second conserved V-encoded cysteine up to the conserved J-encoded phenylalanine. The earlier analysis of about 620 of the donors excluded sequences that lacked an unambiguous match to a single V gene segment. In an earlier analysis of several hundred of the donors, V segments were called functional above 56.7% productive rearrangements and were called segregating when the between-donor standard deviation exceeded 5%. To diagnose cytomegalovirus status from the catalog of TCR beta chain sequences, a statistical classification framework was built. In a later analysis, TCR nucleotide sequences were compared against IMGT/GENE-DB human TR gene sequences so that V and J genes could be assigned. Using the TCRdist pipeline, a later analysis assigned CDR3 sequences along with most-parsimonious VDJ recombination scenarios. A later analysis defined each TCR beta chain by its CDR3 amino acid sequence plus V-gene family, and excluded reads lacking a unique V-gene family. In a later analysis, 550 to 650 highly shared, low-generation-probability nucleotide sequences were removed to address suspected cross-contamination and a sequencing artifact. A later analysis calculated a clonal expansion index for each public chain from normalized within-repertoire ranks of inferred template counts. A later analysis computed generation probabilities with a VDJ recombination model fitted to out-of-frame rearrangements, and checked the results against IGoR. A later analysis scored TCR-TCR, TCR-HLA and TCR-CMV co-occurrence with hypergeometric tests, applying a repertoire-size bias correction to TCR pairs. In a later analysis, false discovery rates were estimated by permuting HLA or CMV assignments 20 times. In a later analysis, co-occurring TCRs were grouped with DBSCAN, and TCRdist sequence similarity was added when clustering was performed within HLA-allele-positive subsets. For co-occurrence clustering, repertoires with fewer than 30,000 or more than 120,000 public chains were excluded, along with roughly 5 repertoires with anomalous nucleotide sharing. This is the immuneACCESS table as TCRdb keeps it, with only in-frame sequences that have V and J called. A part of the clones is gone; compared with another copy, unresolved V genes explain less than half, and the rest is unexplained. V, J and clone size derive from that table, while D and trimming were established from the DNA sequence. Counted in this sample were 130,000 to 150,000 clones; 60% to 85% of them appeared once. The top ten constitute less than 3% of the sample.

This record belongs to a study of cytomegalovirus exposure and HLA in healthy donors (dated by TCRdb to the late 2010s). A note on the overall study: In an earlier analysis of roughly 590 of the donors, approximately 260 Gb of sequence data and 90 million to 130 million unique TCR beta sequences from about 179 million T cells were reported. Roughly 300 gigabases of sequencing data and roughly 80 million unique TCR sequences made up an early release that covered about 640 HLA-typed donors. Among the roughly 400 genotyped donors, around 81% belonged to the genetic ancestry cluster associated with self-reported Caucasian donors. The study was designed to test whether signatures of past pathogen exposure could be identified by cataloging public T cell receptors. The T cell repertoires of several hundred subjects were profiled by immunosequencing and related to cytomegalovirus serostatus. In addition to the first cohort of 650 to 750 subjects, a separate validation cohort of under 150 different subjects was used. High-throughput TCR immunosequencing, statistical association of individual TCRs with disease status, and machine learning were combined to predict cytomegalovirus infection status. In a later analysis, previously published TCR beta repertoires from several hundred donors were re-analyzed and high-resolution HLA genotyping was added so that TCR occurrence patterns could be studied. Rather than using new phenotypic data, the later analysis identified candidate immune exposures from TCR beta sequences and from how often those sequences occurred across donors. To decide whether each TCR beta V gene segment behaved as functional or pseudogenic, an earlier analysis of several hundred of the donors relied on high-throughput TCR beta sequencing. Donor age, sex, ethnicity and CMV serostatus were compiled alongside the repertoire data. Genome-wide SNP genotypes for about three fifths of the roughly 670 donors were used in a later genetic analysis, which treated that subset as a discovery cohort. Every repertoire in the discovery cohort had been generated on one and the same sequencing platform. HLA typing covered class I and class II loci at four-digit resolution. The number of typed donors differed by locus: about 620-630 for A, B, C, DRB1 and DQB1; approximately 540 for DQA1; approximately 610 for DPA1; and roughly 470 for DPB1. Roughly five DR-DQ haplotypes were handled as single units for association and clustering, since linkage in the cohort was strong. On average, 235,054 unique TCR beta nucleotide sequences were sequenced per donor among some 430 genotyped donors of the cohort, with roughly a sixth of those sequences being non-productive. Summary of the overall study and its limitations: Because HLA typing was missing for some donors at each locus, association tests included only the typed subset. In a later genetic analysis, fewer N-insertions in productive TCRs were reported among donors in an Asian-associated ancestry cluster than the approximately 630-donor mean. Roughly uniform sequencing depth across donors was assumed in presence/absence analyses, although this assumption may not hold. In vitro tests confirmed that a few of the cytomegalovirus-associated TCR beta chains recognize cytomegalovirus antigens. In an earlier analysis of about 550 of the donors, most TCR beta V segments were observed in productive rearrangements about 87% or about 30% of the time, broadly matching IMGT annotations. According to a later analysis, parvovirus B19, influenza, CMV and Epstein-Barr virus appeared linked to several top co-occurrence clusters. Specific HLA alleles were associated with around 18,000 TCR beta sequences at a false discovery rate of 0.05 in a later analysis. Linkage disequilibrium might explain the correlated functional status among segregating V segments, but an unknown experimental factor could not be ruled out. When HLA alleles, especially DR and DQ, strongly co-occurred, attributing TCR associations to individual alleles was difficult. The sequencing pipeline was judged likely to have produced a cluster of highly shared sequence variants as a technical artifact. In a later analysis, HLA-associated TCR beta chains showed more clonal expansion and lower generation probabilities than non-associated chains that were equally common. A later analysis found that most CMV-associated TCR beta chains appeared HLA-restricted, with HLA associations seemingly driven largely by CMV exposure. For the cohort, immune exposure information was limited to CMV serostatus. The study listed 170 or so TCR beta chains as associated with cytomegalovirus. Some 16 rarely observed V segments, including chromosome 9 orphons, were excluded from the earlier analysis of several hundred of the donors because counts were too low. The classifier was reported to diagnose cytomegalovirus status with high specificity and sensitivity in both the original cohort and the validation cohort. The authors suggested that the approach could potentially be extended to other disease states and immunological phenotypes. In a later genetic analysis, a missense DCLRE1C variant was associated with V-gene and J-gene trimming of TCR beta chains, and the association was replicated in an independent cohort. In this cohort, only TCR beta chains were sequenced, and detectable features were limited by the absence of alpha or paired-chain data. Some IMGT-functional V segments, including TRBV6-2 and TRBV6-3, could not be distinguished by the 87-base-pair reads and were therefore excluded. Most TCR sequences were observed very rarely across donors, whereas some public TCRs were present in many individuals. In a later analysis, TCR association rates were found to vary across HLA loci, with the most associated TCRs seen for DRB1 alleles and the fewest for HLA-C alleles. A further reported finding was that TCR beta sequences accurately predicted the HLA-A and HLA-B alleles for most subjects in the first cohort.

Reading the germline V gene gives CDR1 SGHTA and CDR2 FQGNSA. Compared with germline, V lacks 2 bases and J lacks 4 bases; bases without a gene match: 3. The CDR3 has 14 amino acids, counting the end cysteine and phenylalanine. The DNA shown is the 42-base CDR3, in frame from base 1. The cohort consisted of 666 healthy bone marrow donors. All cohort members were sampled while nominally healthy, although unrecorded immune exposures were likely present. The donor tested CMV seronegative and was one of the 352 seronegative cohort members. A peripheral blood sample was provided by each donor, and peripheral blood mononuclear cells were used for TCR beta sequencing. The Qiagen DNeasy Blood Extraction Kit was used to extract genomic DNA from the blood cell samples.

The receptor was isolated from a male donor in good health and CMV-seronegative. The rearrangement joined TRBV7-2 to TRBJ2-7; 9 of the junction bases match TRBD1. The specimen sequenced was PBMCs. The CDR3 protein is CASSLIGQGYEQYF. The nucleotide sequence reads as follows: TGTGCCAGCAGCTTAATCGGACAGGGGTACGAGCAGTACTTC.